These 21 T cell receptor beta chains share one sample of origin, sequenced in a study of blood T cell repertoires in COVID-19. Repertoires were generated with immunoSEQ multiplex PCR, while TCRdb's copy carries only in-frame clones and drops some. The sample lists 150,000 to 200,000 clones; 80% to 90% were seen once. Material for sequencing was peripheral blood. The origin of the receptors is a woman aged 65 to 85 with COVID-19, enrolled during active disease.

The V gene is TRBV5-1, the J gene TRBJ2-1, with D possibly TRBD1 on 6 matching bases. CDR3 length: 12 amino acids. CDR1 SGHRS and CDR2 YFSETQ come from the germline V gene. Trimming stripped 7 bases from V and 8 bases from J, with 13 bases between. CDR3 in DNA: TGCGCCAGCGGCGACAGGCAGCATGAGCAGTTCTTC. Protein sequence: CASGDRQHEQFF.

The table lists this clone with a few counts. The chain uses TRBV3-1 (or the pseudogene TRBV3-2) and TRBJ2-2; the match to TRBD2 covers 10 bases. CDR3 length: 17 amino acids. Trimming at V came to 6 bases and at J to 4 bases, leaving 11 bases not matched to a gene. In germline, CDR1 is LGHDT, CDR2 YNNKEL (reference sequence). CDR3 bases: TGTGCCAGCAGGCAGAGCGGGAGGGCCTGGGGCACCGGGGAGCTGTTTTTT. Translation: CASRQSGRAWGTGELFF.

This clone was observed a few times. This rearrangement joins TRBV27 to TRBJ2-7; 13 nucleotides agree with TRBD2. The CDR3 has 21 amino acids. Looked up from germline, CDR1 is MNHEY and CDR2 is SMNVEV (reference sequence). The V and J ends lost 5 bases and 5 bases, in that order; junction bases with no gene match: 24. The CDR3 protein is CASSPLAGTSGVIPWEDEQYF. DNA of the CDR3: TGTGCCAGCAGTCCTCTCGCCGGGACTAGCGGGGTAATCCCTTGGGAGGACGAGCAGTACTTC.

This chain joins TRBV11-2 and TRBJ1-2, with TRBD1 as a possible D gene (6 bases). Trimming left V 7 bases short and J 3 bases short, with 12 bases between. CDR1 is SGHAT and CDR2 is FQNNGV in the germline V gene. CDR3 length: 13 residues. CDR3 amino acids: CASTLRGDYGYTF. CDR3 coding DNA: TGTGCCAGCACACTCAGGGGCGACTATGGCTACACCTTC. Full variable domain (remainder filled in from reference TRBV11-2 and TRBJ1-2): EAGVAQSPRYKIIEKRQSVAFWCNPISGHATLYWYQQILGQGPKLLIQFQNNGVVDDSQLPKDRFSAERLKGVDSTLKIQPAKLEDSAVYLCASTLRGDYGYTFGSGTRLTVV.

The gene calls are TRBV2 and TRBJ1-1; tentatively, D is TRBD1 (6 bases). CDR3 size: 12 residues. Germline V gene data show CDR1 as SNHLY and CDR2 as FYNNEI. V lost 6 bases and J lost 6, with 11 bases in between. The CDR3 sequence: CASRDDRPEAFF. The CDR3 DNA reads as TGTGCCAGCAGGGACGACAGGCCTGAAGCTTTCTTT.

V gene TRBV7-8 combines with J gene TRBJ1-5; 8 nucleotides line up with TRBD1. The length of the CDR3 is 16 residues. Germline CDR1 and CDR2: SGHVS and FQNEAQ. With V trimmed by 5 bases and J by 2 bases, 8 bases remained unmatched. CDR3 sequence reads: CASSPGTGSGNQPQHF. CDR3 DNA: TGTGCCAGCAGCCCTGGGACAGGTAGCGGCAATCAGCCCCAGCATTTT.

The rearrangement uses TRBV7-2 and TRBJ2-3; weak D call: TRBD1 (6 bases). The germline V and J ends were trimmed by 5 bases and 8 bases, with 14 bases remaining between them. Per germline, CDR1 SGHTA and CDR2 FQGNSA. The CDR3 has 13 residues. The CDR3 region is CASSPPGVATQYF. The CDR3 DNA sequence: TGTGCCAGCAGCCCGCCAGGGGTAGCTACGCAGTATTTT.

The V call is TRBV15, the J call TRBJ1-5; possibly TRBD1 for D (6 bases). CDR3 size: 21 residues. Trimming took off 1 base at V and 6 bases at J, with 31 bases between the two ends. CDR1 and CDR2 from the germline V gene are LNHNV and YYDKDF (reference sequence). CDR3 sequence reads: CATSRGGLFFQGEVLGQPQHF. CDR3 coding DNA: TGTGCCACCAGCAGAGGGGGGCTCTTTTTCCAGGGAGAGGTTTTGGGTCAGCCCCAGCATTTT.

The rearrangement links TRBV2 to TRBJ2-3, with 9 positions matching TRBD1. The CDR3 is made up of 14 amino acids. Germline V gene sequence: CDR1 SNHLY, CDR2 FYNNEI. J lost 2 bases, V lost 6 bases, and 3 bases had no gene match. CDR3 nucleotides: TGTGCCAGCAGGGGGGACAGGGCCACAGATACGCAGTATTTT. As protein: CASRGDRATDTQYF.

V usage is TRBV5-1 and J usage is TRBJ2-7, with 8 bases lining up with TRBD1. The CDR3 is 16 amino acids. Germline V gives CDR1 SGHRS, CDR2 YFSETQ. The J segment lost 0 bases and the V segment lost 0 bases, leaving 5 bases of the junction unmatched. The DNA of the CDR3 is TGCGCCAGCAGCTTGGTCGGACAGGGCTTCTCCTACGAGCAGTACTTC. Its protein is CASSLVGQGFSYEQYF.

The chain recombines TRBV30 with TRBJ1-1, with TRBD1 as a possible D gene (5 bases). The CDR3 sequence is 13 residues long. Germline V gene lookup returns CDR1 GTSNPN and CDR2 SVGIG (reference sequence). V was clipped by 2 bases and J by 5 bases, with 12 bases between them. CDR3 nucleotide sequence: TGTGCCTGGAGTTTGCAGGGAGGGACTGAAGCTTTCTTT. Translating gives CAWSLQGGTEAFF. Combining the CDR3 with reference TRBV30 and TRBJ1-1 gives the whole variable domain SQTIHQWPATLVQPVGSPLSLECTVEGTSNPNLYWYRQAAGRGLQLLFYSVGIGQISSEVPQNLSASRPQDRQFILSSKKLLLSDSGFYLCAWSLQGGTEAFFGQGTRLTVV.

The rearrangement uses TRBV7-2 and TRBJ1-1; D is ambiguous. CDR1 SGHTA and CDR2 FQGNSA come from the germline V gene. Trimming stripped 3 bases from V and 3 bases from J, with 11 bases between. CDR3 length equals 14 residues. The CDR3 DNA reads TGTGCCAGCAGCTTTATCGGTTCTGACACTGAAGCTTTCTTT. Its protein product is CASSFIGSDTEAFF.

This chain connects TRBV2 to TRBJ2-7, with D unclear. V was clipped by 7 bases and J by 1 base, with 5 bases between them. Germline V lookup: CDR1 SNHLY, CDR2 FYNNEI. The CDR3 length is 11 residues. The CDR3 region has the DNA TGTGCCAGCACCAGATCCTACGAGCAGTACTTC. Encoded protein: CASTRSYEQYF.

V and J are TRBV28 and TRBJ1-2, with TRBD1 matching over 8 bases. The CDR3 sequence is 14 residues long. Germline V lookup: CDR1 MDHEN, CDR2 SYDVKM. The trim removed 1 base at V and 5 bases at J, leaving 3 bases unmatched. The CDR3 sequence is CASSLSTGGYGYTF. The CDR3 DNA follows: TGTGCCAGCAGTTTATCCACAGGGGGTTATGGCTACACCTTC.

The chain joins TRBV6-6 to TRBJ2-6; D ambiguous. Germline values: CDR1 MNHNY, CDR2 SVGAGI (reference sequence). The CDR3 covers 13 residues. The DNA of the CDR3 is TGTGCAAGCGAGAGTCCCGGGGCCAACGTCCTGACTTTC. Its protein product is CASESPGANVLTF.

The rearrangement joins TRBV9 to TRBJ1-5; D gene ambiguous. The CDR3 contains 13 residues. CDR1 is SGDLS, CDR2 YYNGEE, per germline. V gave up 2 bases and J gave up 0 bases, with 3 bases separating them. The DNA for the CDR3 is TGTGCCAGCAGCGTTCATAGCAATCAGCCCCAGCATTTT. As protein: CASSVHSNQPQHF.

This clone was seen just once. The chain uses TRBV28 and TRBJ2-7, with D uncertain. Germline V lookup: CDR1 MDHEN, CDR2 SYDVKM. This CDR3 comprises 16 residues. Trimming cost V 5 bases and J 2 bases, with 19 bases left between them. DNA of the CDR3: TGTGCCAGCAGTCCCCGGTGGCTAGTTCTTACCTACGAGCAGTACTTC. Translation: CASSPRWLVLTYEQYF.

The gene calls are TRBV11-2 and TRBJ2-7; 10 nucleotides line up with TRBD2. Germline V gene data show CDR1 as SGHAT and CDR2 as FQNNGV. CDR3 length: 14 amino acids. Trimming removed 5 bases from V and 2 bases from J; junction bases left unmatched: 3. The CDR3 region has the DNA TGTGCCAGCAGCCCCGGGACTAGCGCCTACGAGCAGTACTTC. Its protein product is CASSPGTSAYEQYF.

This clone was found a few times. The chain's CDR3 is CASSLAGGGIGNQPQHF. The CDR3 nucleotides read TGCGCCAGCAGCTTGGCCGGGGGTGGGATAGGCAATCAGCCCCAGCATTTT. The chain is built from TRBV5-1 and TRBJ1-5; maybe TRBD1 (5 bases). The length of the CDR3 is 17 residues. The V end lost 0 bases, the J end lost 2 bases, and 15 bases lay between the germline ends. CDR1 and CDR2 from the germline V gene are SGHRS and YFSETQ.

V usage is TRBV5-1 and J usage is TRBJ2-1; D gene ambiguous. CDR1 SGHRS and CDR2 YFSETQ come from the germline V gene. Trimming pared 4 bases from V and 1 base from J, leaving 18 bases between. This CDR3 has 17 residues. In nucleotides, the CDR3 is TGCGCCAGCAGCCGCTTCATGGAGTGGAGTTCCTACAATGAGCAGTTCTTC. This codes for CASSRFMEWSSYNEQFF.

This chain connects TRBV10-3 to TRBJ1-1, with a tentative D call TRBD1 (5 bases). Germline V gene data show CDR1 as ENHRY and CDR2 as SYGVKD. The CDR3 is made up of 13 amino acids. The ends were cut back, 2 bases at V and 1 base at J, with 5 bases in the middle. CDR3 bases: TGTGCCATCAGTGAGGGGGCGAACACTGAAGCTTTCTTT. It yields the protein CAISEGANTEAFF.